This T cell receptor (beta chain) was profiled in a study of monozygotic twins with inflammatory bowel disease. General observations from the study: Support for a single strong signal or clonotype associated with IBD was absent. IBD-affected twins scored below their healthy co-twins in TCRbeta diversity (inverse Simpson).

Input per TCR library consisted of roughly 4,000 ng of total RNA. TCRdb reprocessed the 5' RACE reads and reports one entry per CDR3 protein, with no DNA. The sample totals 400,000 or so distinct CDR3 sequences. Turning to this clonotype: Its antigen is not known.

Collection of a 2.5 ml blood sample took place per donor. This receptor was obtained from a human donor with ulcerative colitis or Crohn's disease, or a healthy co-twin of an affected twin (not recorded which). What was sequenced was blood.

The CDR3: CASRTQGLANYGYTF. The V gene is TRBV27, the J gene TRBJ1-2; as DNA is missing, the TRBD1 call by TCRdb cannot be tested. CDR3 length: 15 residues. Germline CDR1 is MNHEY and CDR2 is SMNVEV (reference sequence).